Listed below are T cell receptor beta chains from one sample, sequenced in a study of beta chain features in type 1 diabetes. TCRdb's table, derived via immunoSEQ multiplex PCR, lists solely in-frame clones and lacks some. The data contain about 180,000 clones, around an eighth of them seen just once; the ten biggest clones take up about 0.59%. The sequenced sample consisted of central memory CD4+ T cells from blood. These receptors originate from a young woman in good health. CDR3s include the opening cysteine and the closing phenylalanine or tryptophan. Fields, in order: CDR3 protein, CDR3 DNA, clone size, V gene, J gene, D gene. The D gene is left open where the match is weak. Size tells how often a clone was seen (once, few, many) or the class of an expanded clone, and some rows leave it out.

CDR3aa: CASSLLGGRGKEQYF; CDR3nt: TGTGCCAGCAGCTTATTAGGTGGCAGGGGGAAAGAGCAGTACTTC; abundance: NA; v_gene: TRBV7-9; j_gene: TRBJ2-7; d_gene: TRBD1
CDR3aa: CSVQGQGTDTQYF; CDR3nt: TGCAGCGTCCAAGGACAGGGCACAGATACGCAGTATTTT; abundance: NA; v_gene: TRBV29-1; j_gene: TRBJ2-3; d_gene: TRBD1
CDR3aa: CASSYGLAGHEQFF; CDR3nt: TGTGCCAGCAGTTACGGGCTAGCGGGCCATGAGCAGTTCTTC; abundance: many; v_gene: TRBV6-6; j_gene: TRBJ2-1; d_gene: TRBD2
CDR3aa: CASSGRSTGPPLYTQYF; CDR3nt: TGTGCCAGCAGCGGCCGTTCCACCGGTCCCCCCCTTTATACGCAGTATTTT; abundance: few; v_gene: TRBV9; j_gene: TRBJ2-3; d_gene: NA
CDR3aa: CASSETTVQNYGYTF; CDR3nt: TGTGCCAGCAGCGAGACGACAGTGCAAAACTATGGCTACACCTTC; abundance: NA; v_gene: TRBV9; j_gene: TRBJ1-2; d_gene: NA
CDR3aa: CASSYKPTGANQPQHF; CDR3nt: TGTGCCAGCAGTTACAAGCCGACAGGGGCTAATCAGCCCCAGCATTTT; abundance: few; v_gene: TRBV6-5; j_gene: TRBJ1-5; d_gene: TRBD1
CDR3aa: CASSPRTGWYTGELFF; CDR3nt: TGTGCCAGCAGTCCCCGGACAGGGTGGTACACCGGGGAGCTGTTTTTT; abundance: few; v_gene: TRBV2; j_gene: TRBJ2-2; d_gene: TRBD1
CDR3aa: CASSPDIINYEQYF; CDR3nt: TGTGCCAGCAGCCCCGACATTATTAACTACGAGCAGTACTTC; abundance: NA; v_gene: TRBV11-1; j_gene: TRBJ2-7; d_gene: NA
CDR3aa: CASSLSGPYNEQFF; CDR3nt: TGTGCCAGCAGTTTAAGCGGACCCTACAATGAGCAGTTCTTC; abundance: few; v_gene: TRBV28; j_gene: TRBJ2-1; d_gene: NA
CDR3aa: CASSSYRPRDTQYF; CDR3nt: TGTGCCAGCAGCTCCTATCGCCCGAGAGATACGCAGTATTTT; abundance: few; v_gene: TRBV6-5; j_gene: TRBJ2-3; d_gene: NA
CDR3aa: CASSLGQLLSNTIYF; CDR3nt: TGTGCCAGCAGCTTGGGACAGCTTCTGTCGAACACCATATATTTT; abundance: NA; v_gene: TRBV5-6; j_gene: TRBJ1-3; d_gene: NA
CDR3aa: CASSLPIAAQETQYF; CDR3nt: TGTGCCAGCAGTCTACCCATAGCGGCCCAAGAGACCCAGTACTTC; abundance: NA; v_gene: TRBV28; j_gene: TRBJ2-5; d_gene: NA
CDR3aa: CASSSYRESNEKLFF; CDR3nt: TGTGCCAGCAGTTCATACAGGGAGTCTAATGAAAAACTGTTTTTT; abundance: few; v_gene: TRBV27; j_gene: TRBJ1-4; d_gene: NA
CDR3aa: CASGLGGTRLQETQYF; CDR3nt: TGTGCTAGTGGTTTGGGGGGGACTAGACTCCAAGAGACCCAGTACTTC; abundance: NA; v_gene: TRBV12-5; j_gene: TRBJ2-5; d_gene: TRBD2
CDR3aa: CASSLNGLAGSIIYEQYF; CDR3nt: TGTGCCAGCAGCCTAAACGGACTAGCGGGGTCTATAATCTACGAGCAGTACTTC; abundance: few; v_gene: TRBV7-3; j_gene: TRBJ2-7; d_gene: TRBD2
CDR3aa: CAWSVGTANTEAFF; CDR3nt: TGTGCCTGGAGTGTGGGGACAGCGAACACTGAAGCTTTCTTT; abundance: few; v_gene: TRBV30; j_gene: TRBJ1-1; d_gene: TRBD1
CDR3aa: CAWSVGVRQPQHF; CDR3nt: TGTGCCTGGAGTGTCGGGGTCCGCCAGCCCCAGCATTTT; abundance: NA; v_gene: TRBV30; j_gene: TRBJ1-5; d_gene: NA
CDR3aa: CASSYSRQETQYF; CDR3nt: TGTGCCAGCAGTTACTCGAGACAAGAGACCCAGTACTTC; abundance: NA; v_gene: TRBV6-5; j_gene: TRBJ2-5; d_gene: NA
CDR3aa: CASSELRVGYGYTF; CDR3nt: TGTGCCAGCAGTGAATTGAGGGTCGGCTATGGCTACACCTTC; abundance: NA; v_gene: TRBV2; j_gene: TRBJ1-2; d_gene: NA